This TCR beta chain stems from a study of CDR3 diversity in severe acne. Using its own MiXCR run on the PCR reads, TCRdb lists one record per CDR3 protein. The sample contains some 90,000 distinct CDR3 sequences, around 50% of which appear only once. Sequenced: blood. This receptor was identified in a male donor in good health, serving as a control.

This CDR3 is CASSVGRGGLAGGQETQYF. CDR3 DNA sequence: TGTGCCAGCAGCGTAGGAAGGGGAGGACTAGCGGGGGGGCAAGAGACCCAGTACTTC. The rearrangement uses TRBV9 and TRBJ2-5, with 15 bases matching TRBD2. Trimming removed 0 bases from V and 2 bases from J; junction bases left unmatched: 8. The CDR3 is made up of 19 amino acids. The V gene's germline CDR1 is SGDLS and CDR2 YYNGEE. The full variable domain, with the rest looked up from reference TRBV9 and TRBJ2-5, is DSGVTQTPKHLITATGQRVTLRCSPRSGDLSVYWYQQSLDQGLQFLIQYYNGEERAKGNILERFSAQQFPDLHSELNLSSLELGDSALYFCASSVGRGGLAGGQETQYFGPGTRLLVL.